This T cell receptor (beta chain) was identified during a study of Graves' ophthalmopathy and Graves' hyperthyroidism. Overall study: Upon initial diagnosis and before any treatment, peripheral blood was collected.

RNA transcripts were the template, and TCR beta CDR3 regions were amplified from them. First-round RT-PCR relied on HTBI primers, and a second-round multiplex PCR came next. TCRdb re-called the multiplex PCR reads with MiXCR, one entry per CDR3 protein. This table has hundreds of thousands of distinct CDR3 sequences, 20% to 25% appearing once. This clonotype was seen at least ten times. A read error is possible here, since a much larger clone lies one base away. Looked up from germline, CDR1 is MNHEY and CDR2 is SMNVEV (reference sequence). CDR3 length: 15 amino acids. Hyperthyroidism patients were newly diagnosed, under 2 months' duration, aged 18 to 65. Thyroid ultrasound, orbital computed tomography, TRAb, serum thyroxine and clinical symptoms formed the basis of diagnosis.

The chain joins TRBV27 to TRBJ1-5, with 7 bases lining up with TRBD1. This TCR derives from a woman younger than 30 with stable Graves' hyperthyroidism. The sample comprised peripheral blood. The CDR3 loop reads CASSGQGGAYQSQHF. The CDR3 DNA follows: TGTGCCAGCAGTGGCCAGGGGGGGGCTTATCAGTCCCAGCATTTT.